This T cell receptor beta chain was identified during a study of liver allograft versus peripheral blood T cells. For the study at large: Transplanted livers and recipients' peripheral blood had their T cell receptor repertoires compared. Study-wide findings and caveats: T cell receptor repertoires inside liver allografts reportedly differed from those in peripheral blood.

Trimming removed 2 bases at V and 1 base at J, with 12 bases between. Germline-derived CDR1 and CDR2 are LNHDA and SQIVND (reference sequence). The CDR3 totals 16 residues. With regard to this clonotype: Its antigen remains unidentified.

Each CDR3 protein is one row after TCRdb ran MiXCR on the reads. Altogether 15,000 or so distinct CDR3 sequences are present, 20% to 25% being singletons, with the ten largest covering more than 9.5%. This TCR was recovered from a human patient who had a liver transplant. The T cells may partly be graft donor cells. The rearrangement uses TRBV19 and TRBJ1-5, with D perhaps TRBD1 (5 bases). The CDR3 nucleotides read TGTGCCAGTAGTATACCAATGACAGTGAGCAATCAGCCCCAGCATTTT. It translates to CASSIPMTVSNQPQHF.